Listed below are T cell receptor beta chains from one sample, sequenced in a study of long-term antiretroviral therapy in people with HIV. TCRdb's table, derived via immunoSEQ multiplex PCR, lists solely in-frame clones and lacks some. The sample holds more than 25,000 clones, about 90% seen once. The specimen comprised unsorted PBMCs, sampled 2 years after starting antiretroviral therapy. The origin of the receptors is a middle-aged man with HIV. Each CDR3 is given with its conserved first and last residue. The D gene is left open where the match is weak. The size field is filled for only some rows; it gives once, few, many or a size class.

D	V	size	J	CDR3	DNA
TRBD2	TRBV11-2	-	TRBJ2-3	CASSLSGREGPDTQYF	TGTGCCAGCAGCTTATCCGGGCGGGAGGGCCCCGATACGCAGTATTTT
-	TRBV10-3	-	TRBJ2-3	CAISVALTDTQYF	TGTGCCATCAGCGTCGCCTTAACAGATACGCAGTATTTT
-	TRBV7-8	-	TRBJ2-5	CASSLEGKETQYF	TGTGCCAGCAGCTTAGAGGGAAAAGAGACCCAGTACTTC
-	TRBV5-1	once	TRBJ2-7	CASSLEYPSYEQYF	TGCGCCAGCAGCTTGGAGTACCCCTCCTACGAGCAGTACTTC
-	TRBV27	-	TRBJ1-5	CASSLRSNQPQHF	TGTGCCAGCAGTTTGCGTAGCAATCAGCCCCAGCATTTT
-	TRBV6-1	-	TRBJ2-7	CASSETLGNSYEQYF	TGTGCCAGCAGTGAAACTTTGGGGAACTCCTACGAGCAGTACTTC
-	TRBV5-6	-	TRBJ1-3	CASSYWTGQRGLPGNTIYF	TGTGCCAGCAGTTATTGGACGGGTCAAAGAGGTCTTCCAGGAAACACCATATATTTT
TRBD1	TRBV19	-	TRBJ1-5	CASRTGRNQPQHF	TGTGCCAGTAGGACAGGGAGGAATCAGCCCCAGCATTTT
-	TRBV19	-	TRBJ2-1	CASSRYNEQFF	TGTGCAAGTAGTCGCTACAATGAGCAGTTCTTC
-	TRBV30	-	TRBJ2-3	CASAGPADTQYF	TGTGCCTCGGCGGGCCCCGCGGATACGCAGTATTTT
TRBD1	TRBV15	-	TRBJ1-4	CATSREGQINEKLFF	TGTGCCACCAGCAGAGAGGGACAGATTAATGAAAAACTGTTTTTT
-	TRBV15	-	TRBJ2-7	CATSRDLGSYEQYF	TGTGCCACCAGCAGAGACCTAGGGTCGTACGAGCAGTACTTC
-	TRBV7-2	-	TRBJ1-3	CASSSGSSGNTIYF	TGTGCCAGCAGCTCGGGTTCCTCTGGAAACACCATATATTTT
-	TRBV9	-	TRBJ1-2	CASSDRVLGYGYTF	TGTGCCAGCAGCGACAGGGTATTAGGCTATGGCTACACCTTC
-	TRBV19	-	TRBJ2-7	CASSIDRSSYEQYF	TGTGCCAGTAGTATAGATCGATCATCCTACGAGCAGTACTTC
-	TRBV5-8	-	TRBJ2-7	CASSFGGRSYEQYF	TGTGCCAGCAGCTTCGGGGGCCGCTCCTACGAGCAGTACTTC
-	TRBV19	few	TRBJ1-5	CASSMSRSNQPQHF	TGTGCCAGTAGTATGAGCAGGAGCAATCAGCCCCAGCATTTT
TRBD2	TRBV27	-	TRBJ2-5	CASSLSSSGRGKTQYF	TGTGCCAGCAGTTTAAGCAGTAGCGGGAGGGGTAAGACCCAGTACTTC
TRBD1	TRBV4-3	-	TRBJ1-1	CASSQDFGTGAEYTEAFF	TGCGCCAGCAGCCAAGATTTTGGGACAGGGGCGGAGTACACTGAAGCTTTCTTT
-	TRBV5-4	-	TRBJ2-1	CASSFAGTAYNEQFF	TGTGCCAGCAGCTTTGCGGGGACCGCCTACAATGAGCAGTTCTTC
-	TRBV10-1	few	TRBJ2-7	CASSESRVLTYEQYF	TGCGCCAGCAGTGAGTCTCGGGTCCTCACCTACGAGCAGTACTTC
-	TRBV5-1	-	TRBJ1-2	CASSLAGSGSLNYGYTF	TGCGCCAGCAGCTTGGCAGGTAGTGGGAGTCTAAACTATGGCTACACCTTC
TRBD1	TRBV11-2	few	TRBJ1-2	CASSLETGTYGYTF	TGTGCCAGCAGCTTAGAGACAGGGACCTATGGCTACACCTTC
-	TRBV5-1	-	TRBJ1-1	CASSLHALGGGKNTEAFF	TGCGCCAGCAGCTTGCACGCGCTTGGGGGGGGGAAGAACACTGAAGCTTTCTTT
-	TRBV6-5	-	TRBJ2-4	CASSRAGGFENIQYF	TGTGCCAGCAGTCGGGCGGGCGGATTCGAAAACATTCAGTACTTC
-	TRBV27	-	TRBJ1-4	CASSLGGDGWKGLFF	TGTGCCAGCAGTTTAGGAGGGGATGGGTGGAAAGGCCTGTTTTTT
TRBD1	TRBV19	-	TRBJ1-6	CASSFRGFDSPLHF	TGTGCCAGTAGTTTCAGGGGGTTCGATTCACCCCTCCACTTT
TRBD2	TRBV9	-	TRBJ2-7	CASSVEHIAGFDEQYF	TGTGCCAGCAGCGTAGAGCATATAGCGGGGTTCGACGAGCAGTACTTC
TRBD1	TRBV19	once	TRBJ1-3	CASSPSGTGAGNTIYF	TGTGCCAGTAGCCCCTCAGGGACAGGCGCTGGAAACACCATATATTTT
-	TRBV2	-	TRBJ2-7	CATAPRYEQYF	TGTGCCACCGCTCCCCGTTACGAGCAGTACTTC
-	TRBV28	-	TRBJ1-2	CASSFASNGYTF	TGTGCCAGCAGTTTTGCGTCGAATGGCTACACCTTC
-	TRBV6-6	-	TRBJ1-5	CASSYVSTNQPQHF	TGTGCCAGCAGTTACGTTTCAACCAATCAGCCCCAGCATTTT
-	TRBV12-5	-	TRBJ1-1	CASGGGTEAFF	TGTGCTAGTGGAGGGGGGACTGAAGCTTTCTTT
TRBD1	TRBV7-8	-	TRBJ2-7	CASSLRQGAHEQYF	TGTGCCAGCAGCTTACGACAGGGGGCCCACGAGCAGTACTTC
TRBD1	TRBV2	few	TRBJ2-3	CASRGLDRAADTQYF	TGTGCCAGCAGGGGATTGGACAGGGCCGCAGATACGCAGTATTTT
-	TRBV2	-	TRBJ2-1	CASSDKLAYHNEQFF	TGTGCCAGCAGTGATAAGCTAGCGTACCACAATGAGCAGTTCTTC
-	TRBV30	-	TRBJ2-5	CACQISGTQYF	TGTGCCTGTCAAATAAGCGGGACCCAGTACTTC
TRBD2	TRBV10-2	-	TRBJ2-1	CASIRTSGSGSYNEQFF	TGCGCCAGCATTCGGACTAGCGGGAGTGGCTCCTACAATGAGCAGTTCTTC
TRBD1	TRBV5-4	-	TRBJ1-1	CAGSPFSGQGRNTEAFF	TGTGCCGGGAGCCCTTTCTCGGGACAGGGCCGGAACACTGAAGCTTTCTTT
-	TRBV7-9	-	TRBJ1-4	CASSSPGSATNEKLFF	TGTGCCAGCAGCTCCCCAGGATCCGCAACTAATGAAAAACTGTTTTTT
-	TRBV2	-	TRBJ1-1	CASRTRVMNTEAFF	TGTGCCAGCAGGACCAGGGTGATGAACACTGAAGCTTTCTTT
TRBD1	TRBV6-6	-	TRBJ1-5	CASSLQGWDQPQHF	TGTGCCAGCAGTTTACAGGGGTGGGATCAGCCCCAGCATTTT
-	TRBV5-5	-	TRBJ2-7	CASSLDPIGYEQYF	TGTGCCAGCAGCTTGGACCCCATAGGGTACGAGCAGTACTTC
TRBD1	TRBV5-6	few	TRBJ2-7	CASRRQGESEQYF	TGTGCCAGCAGGCGACAGGGGGAAAGCGAGCAGTACTTC
-	TRBV7-9	-	TRBJ2-7	CASSYKGHSSYEQYF	TGTGCCAGCAGCTATAAGGGACACTCGTCCTACGAGCAGTACTTC
-	TRBV27	-	TRBJ2-1	CASSLTAGFYNEQFF	TGTGCCAGCAGTTTAACGGCGGGGTTCTACAATGAGCAGTTCTTC
TRBD1	TRBV14	few	TRBJ1-4	CASSQEGGDSRNEKLFF	TGTGCCAGCAGCCAAGAGGGGGGGGACAGCAGAAATGAAAAACTGTTTTTT
-	TRBV5-5	once	TRBJ1-2	CASSSFNSGHGYTF	TGTGCCAGCAGCTCATTCAATTCGGGGCACGGCTACACCTTC
-	TRBV30	-	TRBJ2-2	CARTRDRWNTGELFF	TGTGCCCGCACCCGAGACAGGTGGAACACCGGGGAGCTGTTTTTT
-	TRBV19	-	TRBJ1-5	CASSSIFDQPQHF	TGTGCCAGTAGCTCCATTTTTGATCAGCCCCAGCATTTT
-	TRBV6-1	few	TRBJ1-2	CASRGLQGYGYTF	TGTGCCAGCAGGGGACTACAGGGCTATGGCTACACCTTC
-	TRBV28	-	TRBJ1-4	CASSLYRANGEKLFF	TGTGCCAGCAGTTTATATCGGGCCAATGGTGAAAAACTGTTTTTT
-	TRBV13	-	TRBJ1-2	CASSYRGLANYGYTF	TGTGCCAGCAGCTACCGGGGCCTAGCTAACTATGGCTACACCTTC
-	TRBV19	-	TRBJ1-5	CASRDRSDQPQHF	TGTGCCAGTAGGGACAGATCCGATCAGCCCCAGCATTTT
TRBD1	TRBV6-6	-	TRBJ2-1	CACSSGTGVNEQFF	TGTGCCTGCTCTTCCGGGACAGGGGTAAATGAGCAGTTCTTC
-	TRBV4-1	-	TRBJ2-2	CASSPAPTQEVRELFF	TGCGCCAGCAGTCCCGCCCCTACACAGGAAGTGCGGGAGCTGTTTTTT